These 17 T cell receptor beta chains were all obtained from the same sample, sequenced in a study of CXCR3-negative and CXCR3-positive naive CD8 T cells (dated by TCRdb to the late 2010s). Points the paper makes about the study in general: Compared with CXCR3-negative naive cells, CXCR3-positive naive cells had TRB CDR3s with higher hydrophobicity (lower Kidera factor 4), lower energy, and higher strength and volume indices.

TCRdb shows the sequencer as NextSeq 550. The Human TCR Profiling Kit (MiLaboratory) was used to make UMI-labeled 5' RACE TRB cDNA libraries. After the reads were reprocessed by TCRdb, one entry was made per CDR3 protein sequence, with no DNA. The sample table gives roughly 130,000 distinct CDR3 sequences. About 0.62% of the sample is held by the ten biggest clonotypes. These receptors lack a known antigen. Specimen: naive CXCR3+ CD8+ T cells from blood. The cell subset or site label of this sample denotes: CD45RO-CCR7+CD27+CD95- naive CD8+ T cells expressing CXCR3 (TNR3+). The receptors were gathered from a human donor in good health. Some clones in this sample may be carry-over from other donors' samples.

The chain combines TRBV19 with TRBJ2-2; TCRdb indicates TRBD1, and absent DNA this call remains unverified. CDR3 size: 14 residues. The V gene's germline CDR1 is LNHDA and CDR2 SQIVND (reference sequence). This CDR3 reads CASSIDFSPGELFF.

This sequence joins TRBV19 and TRBJ2-3; TCRdb designates TRBD2, a call that cannot be tested without DNA. The CDR3 totals 16 residues. CDR1 and CDR2 from the germline V gene are LNHDA and SQIVND (reference sequence). CDR3 region: CASSQSGGLSTDTQYF.

This chain connects TRBV10-3 to TRBJ2-3. Germline CDR1 and CDR2: ENHRY and SYGVKD. This CDR3 contains 14 residues. CDR3 region: CAINGVEVTDTQYF.

The chain couples TRBV19 to TRBJ1-5; TCRdb's D gene call, TRBD1, goes unchecked for lack of DNA. The germline CDR1 and CDR2 sequences are LNHDA and SQIVND (reference sequence). This CDR3 spans 15 amino acids. The chain's CDR3 is CASSIGLGVDQPQHF.

The chain uses TRBV28 and TRBJ1-5; TCRdb's assignment of TRBD1 cannot be checked, as there is no DNA. The CDR3 totals 15 residues. In germline, CDR1 is MDHEN, CDR2 SYDVKM. CDR3 amino acids: CASSSFEGGNQPQHF.

The chain combines TRBV12-3 or TRBV12-4 with TRBJ2-1; the TCRdb D gene call, TRBD1, has no DNA to confirm it. The CDR3 runs 16 residues. CDR3 sequence: CASSLATGRINNEQFF.

The rearrangement links TRBV7-8 to TRBJ2-7. Looked up from germline, CDR1 is SGHVS and CDR2 is FQNEAQ. The CDR3 is made up of 15 amino acids. The CDR3 protein is CASSLRLGDSYEQYF.

The J gene is TRBJ2-7, the V gene TRBV28; TCRdb's assignment of TRBD1 cannot be checked, as there is no DNA. Germline V CDR1 and CDR2: MDHEN, SYDVKM. The CDR3 has 13 amino acids. CDR3: CASRSGQGSEQYF.

The chain employs TRBV29-1 and TRBJ2-2; the TCRdb call, TRBD2, lacks DNA for checking. The V gene's germline CDR1 is SQVTM and CDR2 ANQGSEA. The CDR3 extends over 13 amino acids. The CDR3: CSVSGGGTGELFF.

The CDR3 is CASSLPGGFTYEQYF. This rearrangement joins TRBV11-2 to TRBJ2-7; the D call from TCRdb, TRBD1, cannot be confirmed without DNA. CDR3 length equals 15 residues. Germline-derived CDR1 and CDR2 are SGHAT and FQNNGV.

The J gene is TRBJ2-2, the V gene TRBV29-1; without DNA, the TCRdb call of TRBD1 cannot be checked. CDR1 SQVTM and CDR2 ANQGSEA come from the germline V gene. This CDR3 comprises 14 residues. This CDR3 is CRGQGARRTGELFF.

The gene calls are TRBV7-9 and TRBJ2-1; the TCRdb D gene call, TRBD2, has no DNA to confirm it. The CDR3 length is 16 residues. Germline V gene data show CDR1 as SEHNR and CDR2 as FQNEAQ (reference sequence). Here the CDR3 reads CASSLVVAGGINEQFF.

The chain recombines TRBV3-1 with TRBJ1-1; TCRdb returns TRBD1, unconfirmable since there is no DNA. Germline V CDR1 and CDR2: LGHDT, YNNKEL (reference sequence). The CDR3 runs to 15 residues. Here the CDR3 reads CASSQEVQGMTEAFF.

The J gene is TRBJ2-7, the V gene TRBV5-5; TCRdb's assignment of TRBD1 cannot be checked, as there is no DNA. The CDR3 extends over 15 amino acids. The germline V gene has CDR1 SGHKS and CDR2 YYEKEE (reference sequence). The CDR3 region is CASSFGFSGGSEQYF.

This chain uses TRBV27 with TRBJ2-7; TCRdb designates TRBD1, a call that cannot be tested without DNA. Germline lookup yields CDR1 MNHEY and CDR2 SMNVEV (reference sequence). The CDR3 extends over 13 amino acids. CDR3 sequence: CASTPFPEARKYF.

This chain uses TRBV20-1 with TRBJ1-1. The CDR3 contains 12 residues. Looked up from germline, CDR1 is DFQATT and CDR2 is SNEGSKA (reference sequence). CDR3 amino acids: CSAREDAGEAFF.

V is TRBV3-1 and J is TRBJ2-7; there is no DNA to check the TCRdb D call of TRBD1. The CDR3 loop spans 15 amino acids. CDR1 and CDR2 from the germline V gene are LGHDT and YNNKEL (reference sequence). The CDR3 here is CASSPQGQGSYEQYF.